This T cell receptor (beta chain) stems from a study of T cells after yellow fever vaccination. TCRdb redid the calling of the 5' RACE reads with MiXCR, one entry per CDR3 protein. The sample has 350,000 to 450,000 distinct CDR3 sequences, 18% seen once. CDR1 MNHEY and CDR2 SMNVEV come from the germline V gene (reference sequence). The length of the CDR3 is 14 residues. Trimming removed 0 bases from V and 5 bases from J, with 10 bases in between. Only a few counts were recorded for this clonotype. The V gene is TRBV27, the J gene TRBJ1-1; tentative D call: TRBD1 (5 bases). The sample in question was PBMCs, obtained before the yellow fever booster vaccination. This TCR derives from a man aged 18-30 years who received the YFV17D yellow fever vaccine. CDR3 DNA sequence: TGTGCCAGCAGTTTATCGAGGGGCCTTACTGAAGCTTTCTTT. Protein: CASSLSRGLTEAFF.